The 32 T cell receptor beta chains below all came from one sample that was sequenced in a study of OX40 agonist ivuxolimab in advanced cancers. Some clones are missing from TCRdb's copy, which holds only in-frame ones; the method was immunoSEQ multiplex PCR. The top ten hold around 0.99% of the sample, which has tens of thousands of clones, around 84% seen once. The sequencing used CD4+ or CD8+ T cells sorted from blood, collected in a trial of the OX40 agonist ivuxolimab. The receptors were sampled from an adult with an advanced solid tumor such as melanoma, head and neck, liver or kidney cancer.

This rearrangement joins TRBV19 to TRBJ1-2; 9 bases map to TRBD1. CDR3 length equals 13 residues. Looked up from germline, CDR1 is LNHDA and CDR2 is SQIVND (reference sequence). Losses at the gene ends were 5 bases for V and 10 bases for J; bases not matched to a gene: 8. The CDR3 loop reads CASSPFRQGDYTF. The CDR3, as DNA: TGTGCCAGTAGTCCCTTTCGACAGGGGGACTACACCTTC.

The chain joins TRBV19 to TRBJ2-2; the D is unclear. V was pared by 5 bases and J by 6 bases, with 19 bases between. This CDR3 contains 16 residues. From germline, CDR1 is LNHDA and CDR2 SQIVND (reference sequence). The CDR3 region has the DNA TGTGCCAGTAGTGGGCGATTCGAATCACCCGCCGGGGAGCTGTTTTTT. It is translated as CASSGRFESPAGELFF.

The CDR3, as DNA: TGTGCCAGCAGCAAAGGGTACGGACAGGGGGTCTATGGCTACACCTTC. It encodes CASSKGYGQGVYGYTF. This chain joins TRBV21-1 and TRBJ1-2; the table's TRBD1 call for D was not verified on the DNA. TRBV21-1 is reported as a pseudogene. The CDR3 sequence is 16 residues long.

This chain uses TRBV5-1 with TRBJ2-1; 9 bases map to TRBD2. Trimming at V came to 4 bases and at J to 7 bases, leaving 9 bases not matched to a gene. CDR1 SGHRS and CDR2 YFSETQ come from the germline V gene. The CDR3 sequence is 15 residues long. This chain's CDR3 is CASSLSGGILNEQFF. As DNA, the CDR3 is TGCGCCAGCAGCCTAAGCGGGGGGATACTTAATGAGCAGTTCTTC.

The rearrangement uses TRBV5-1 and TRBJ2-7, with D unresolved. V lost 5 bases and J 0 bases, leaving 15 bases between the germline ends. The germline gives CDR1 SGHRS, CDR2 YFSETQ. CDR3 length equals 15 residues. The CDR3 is CASRHVEQSSYEQYF. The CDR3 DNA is TGCGCCAGCAGGCACGTTGAGCAGAGCTCCTACGAGCAGTACTTC.

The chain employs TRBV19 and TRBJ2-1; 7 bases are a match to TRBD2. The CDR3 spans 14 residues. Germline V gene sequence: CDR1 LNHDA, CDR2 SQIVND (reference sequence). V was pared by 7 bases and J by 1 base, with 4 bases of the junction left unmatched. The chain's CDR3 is CASTKGLSYNEQFF. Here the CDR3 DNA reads TGTGCCAGTACTAAGGGACTATCCTACAATGAGCAGTTCTTC.

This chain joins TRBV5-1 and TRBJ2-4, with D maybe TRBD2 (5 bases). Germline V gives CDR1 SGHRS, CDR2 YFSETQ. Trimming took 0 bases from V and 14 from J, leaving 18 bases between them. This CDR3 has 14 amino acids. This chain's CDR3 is CASSLEGAMKGEYF. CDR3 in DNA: TGCGCCAGCAGCTTGGAGGGCGCGATGAAGGGAGAGTACTTC.

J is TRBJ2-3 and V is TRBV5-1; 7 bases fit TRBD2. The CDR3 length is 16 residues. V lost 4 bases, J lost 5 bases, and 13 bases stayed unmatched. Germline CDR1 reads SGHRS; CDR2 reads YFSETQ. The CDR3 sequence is CASSLDVGGIRDTQYF. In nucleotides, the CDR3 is TGCGCCAGCAGCCTAGACGTGGGGGGGATAAGAGATACGCAGTATTTT.

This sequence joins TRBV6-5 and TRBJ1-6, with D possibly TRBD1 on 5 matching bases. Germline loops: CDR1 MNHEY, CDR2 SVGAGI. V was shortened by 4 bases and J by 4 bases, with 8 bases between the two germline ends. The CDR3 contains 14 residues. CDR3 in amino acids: CASSFRQYNSPLHF. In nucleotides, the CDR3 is TGTGCCAGCAGTTTCAGACAGTATAATTCACCCCTCCACTTT.

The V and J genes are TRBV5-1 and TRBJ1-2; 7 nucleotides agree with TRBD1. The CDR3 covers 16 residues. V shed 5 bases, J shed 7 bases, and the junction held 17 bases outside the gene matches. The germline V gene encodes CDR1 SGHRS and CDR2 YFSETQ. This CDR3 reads CASSYEVSGGSFGYTF. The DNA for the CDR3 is TGCGCCAGCAGTTATGAGGTTTCAGGGGGATCCTTTGGCTACACCTTC.

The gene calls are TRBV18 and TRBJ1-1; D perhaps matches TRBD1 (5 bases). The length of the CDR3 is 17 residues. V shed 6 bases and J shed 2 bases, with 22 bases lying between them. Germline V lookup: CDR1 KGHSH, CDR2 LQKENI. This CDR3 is CASSLRLPGQSNTEAFF. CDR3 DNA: TGTGCCAGCTCTCTTCGACTGCCTGGACAATCTAACACTGAAGCTTTCTTT.

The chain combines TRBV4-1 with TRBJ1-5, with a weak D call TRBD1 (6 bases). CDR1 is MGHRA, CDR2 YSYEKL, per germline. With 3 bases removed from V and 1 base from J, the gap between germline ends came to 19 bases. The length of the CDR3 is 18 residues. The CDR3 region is CASSHLTGRRGSNQPQHF. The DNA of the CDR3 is TGCGCCAGCAGCCACTTGACAGGTCGACGGGGGAGCAATCAGCCCCAGCATTTT.

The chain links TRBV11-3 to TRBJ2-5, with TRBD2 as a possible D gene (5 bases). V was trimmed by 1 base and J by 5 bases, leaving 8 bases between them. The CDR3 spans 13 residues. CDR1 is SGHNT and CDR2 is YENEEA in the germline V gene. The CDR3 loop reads CASSLVRGETQYF. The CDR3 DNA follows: TGTGCCAGCAGCTTAGTCCGAGGGGAGACCCAGTACTTC.

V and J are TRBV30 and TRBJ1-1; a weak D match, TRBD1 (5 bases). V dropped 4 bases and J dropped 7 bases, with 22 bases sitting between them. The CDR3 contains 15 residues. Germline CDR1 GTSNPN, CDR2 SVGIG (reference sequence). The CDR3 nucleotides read TGTGCCTGGACCCTACCTTGGGGCAGGGTTCATGAAGCTTTCTTT. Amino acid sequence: CAWTLPWGRVHEAFF.

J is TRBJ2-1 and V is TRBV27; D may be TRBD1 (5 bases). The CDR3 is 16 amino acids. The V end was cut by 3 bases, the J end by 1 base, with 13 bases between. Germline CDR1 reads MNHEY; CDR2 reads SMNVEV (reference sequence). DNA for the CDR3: TGTGCCAGCAGTTTGCAGGGAAAGGGATCCTACAATGAGCAGTTCTTC. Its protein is CASSLQGKGSYNEQFF.

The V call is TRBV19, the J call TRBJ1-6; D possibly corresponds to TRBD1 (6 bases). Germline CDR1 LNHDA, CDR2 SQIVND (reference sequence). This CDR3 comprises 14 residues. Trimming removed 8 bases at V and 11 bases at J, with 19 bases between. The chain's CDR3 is CASQVRGGIPPLHF. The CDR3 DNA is TGTGCCAGTCAGGTCAGGGGCGGCATTCCACCCCTCCACTTT.

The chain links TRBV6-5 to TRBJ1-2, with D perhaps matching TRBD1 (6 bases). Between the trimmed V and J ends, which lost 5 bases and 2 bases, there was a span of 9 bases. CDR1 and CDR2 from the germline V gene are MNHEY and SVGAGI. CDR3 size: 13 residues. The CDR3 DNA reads TGTGCCAGCAGTACCCAGGGGAACTATGGCTACACCTTC. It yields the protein CASSTQGNYGYTF.

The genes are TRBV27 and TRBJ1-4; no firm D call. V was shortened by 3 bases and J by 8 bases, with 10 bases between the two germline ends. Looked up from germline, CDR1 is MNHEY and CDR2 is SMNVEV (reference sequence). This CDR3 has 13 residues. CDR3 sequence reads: CASSFQMGEKLFF. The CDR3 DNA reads TGTGCCAGCAGTTTTCAGATGGGGGAAAAACTGTTTTTT.

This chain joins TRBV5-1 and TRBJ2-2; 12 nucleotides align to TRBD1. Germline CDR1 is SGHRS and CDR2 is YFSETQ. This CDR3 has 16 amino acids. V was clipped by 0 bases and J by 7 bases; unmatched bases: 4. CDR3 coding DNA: TGCGCCAGCAGCTTGGCGGGGACAGGGGGCATCGGGGAGCTGTTTTTT. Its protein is CASSLAGTGGIGELFF.

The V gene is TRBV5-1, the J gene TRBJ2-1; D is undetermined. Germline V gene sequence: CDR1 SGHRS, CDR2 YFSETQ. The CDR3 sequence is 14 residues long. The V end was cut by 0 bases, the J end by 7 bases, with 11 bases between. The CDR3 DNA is TGCGCCAGCAGCTTGGGGACCAACCGGAATGAGCAGTTCTTC. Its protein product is CASSLGTNRNEQFF.

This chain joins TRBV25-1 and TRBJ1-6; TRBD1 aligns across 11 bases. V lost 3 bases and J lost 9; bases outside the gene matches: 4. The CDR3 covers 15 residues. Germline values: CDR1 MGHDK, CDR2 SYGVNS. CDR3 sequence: CASSDRDRGVSPLHF. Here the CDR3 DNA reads TGTGCCAGCAGTGACCGGGACAGGGGGGTTTCACCCCTCCACTTT.

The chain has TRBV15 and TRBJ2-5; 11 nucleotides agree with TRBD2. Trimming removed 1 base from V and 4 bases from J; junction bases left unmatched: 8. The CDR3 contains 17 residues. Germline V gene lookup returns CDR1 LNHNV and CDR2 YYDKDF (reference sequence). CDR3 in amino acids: CATSRGGTSGGSETQYF. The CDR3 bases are TGTGCCACCAGCAGAGGGGGCACTAGCGGGGGTTCAGAGACCCAGTACTTC.

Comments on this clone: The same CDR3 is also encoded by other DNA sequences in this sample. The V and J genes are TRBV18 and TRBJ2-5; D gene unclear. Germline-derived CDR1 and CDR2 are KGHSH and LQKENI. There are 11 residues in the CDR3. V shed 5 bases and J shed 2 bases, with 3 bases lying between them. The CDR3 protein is CASSLQETQYF. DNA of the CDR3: TGTGCCAGCTCATTACAAGAGACCCAGTACTTC.

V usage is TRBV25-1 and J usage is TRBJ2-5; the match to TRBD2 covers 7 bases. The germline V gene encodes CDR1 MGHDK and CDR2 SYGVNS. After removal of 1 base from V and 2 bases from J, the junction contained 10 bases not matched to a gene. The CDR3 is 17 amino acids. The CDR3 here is CASSELGSGDTQETQYF. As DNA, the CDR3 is TGTGCCAGCAGTGAATTGGGAAGCGGGGATACACAAGAGACCCAGTACTTC. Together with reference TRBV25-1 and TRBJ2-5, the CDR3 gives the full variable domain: EADIYQTPRYLVIGTGKKITLECSQTMGHDKMYWYQQDPGMELHLIHYSYGVNSTEKGDLSSESTVSRIRTEHFPLTLESARPSHTSQYLCASSELGSGDTQETQYFGPGTRLLVL.

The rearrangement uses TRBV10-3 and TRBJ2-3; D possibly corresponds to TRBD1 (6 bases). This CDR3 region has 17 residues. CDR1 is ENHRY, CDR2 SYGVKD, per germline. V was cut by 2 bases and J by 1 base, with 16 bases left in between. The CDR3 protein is CAISEGGPFHGTDTQYF. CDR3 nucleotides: TGTGCCATCAGTGAGGGGGGCCCATTTCACGGCACAGATACGCAGTATTTT.

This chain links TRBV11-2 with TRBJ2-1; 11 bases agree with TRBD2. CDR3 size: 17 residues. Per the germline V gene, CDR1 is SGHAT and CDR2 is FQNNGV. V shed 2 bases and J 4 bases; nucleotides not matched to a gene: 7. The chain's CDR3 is CASSLLSGLAEYNEQFF. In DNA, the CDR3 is TGTGCCAGCAGCTTATTATCGGGACTAGCGGAATACAATGAGCAGTTCTTC.

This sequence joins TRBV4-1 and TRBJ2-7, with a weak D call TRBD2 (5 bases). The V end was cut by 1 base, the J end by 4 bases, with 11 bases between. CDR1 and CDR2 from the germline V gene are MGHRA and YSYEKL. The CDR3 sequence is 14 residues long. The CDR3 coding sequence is TGCGCCAGCAGCCAAGTCGGAGGACGGTACGAGCAGTACTTC. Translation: CASSQVGGRYEQYF.

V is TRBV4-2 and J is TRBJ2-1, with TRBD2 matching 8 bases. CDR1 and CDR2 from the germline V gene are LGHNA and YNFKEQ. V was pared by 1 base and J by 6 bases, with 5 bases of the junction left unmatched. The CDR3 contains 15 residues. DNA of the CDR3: TGTGCCAGCAGCCAAGGAGCGGGGGTCTCCAATGAGCAGTTCTTC. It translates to CASSQGAGVSNEQFF.

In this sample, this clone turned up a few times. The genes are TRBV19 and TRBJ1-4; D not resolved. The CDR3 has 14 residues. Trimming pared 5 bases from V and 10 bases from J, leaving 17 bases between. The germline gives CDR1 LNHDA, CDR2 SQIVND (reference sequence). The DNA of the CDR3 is TGTGCCAGTAGTGACCGACGGGCGGCGGGAAAACTGTTTTTT. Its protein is CASSDRRAAGKLFF.

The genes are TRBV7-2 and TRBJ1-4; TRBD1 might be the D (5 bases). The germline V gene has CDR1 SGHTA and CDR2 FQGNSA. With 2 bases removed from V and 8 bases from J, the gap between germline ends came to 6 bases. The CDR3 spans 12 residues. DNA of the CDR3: TGTGCCAGCAGCTTACGGGGCGAAAAACTGTTTTTT. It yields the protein CASSLRGEKLFF.

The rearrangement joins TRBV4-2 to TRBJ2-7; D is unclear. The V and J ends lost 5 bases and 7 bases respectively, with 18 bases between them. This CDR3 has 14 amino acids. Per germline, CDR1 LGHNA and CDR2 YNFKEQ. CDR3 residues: CASSLGSTHREQYF. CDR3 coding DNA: TGTGCCAGCAGCTTGGGATCGACCCATCGGGAGCAGTACTTC.

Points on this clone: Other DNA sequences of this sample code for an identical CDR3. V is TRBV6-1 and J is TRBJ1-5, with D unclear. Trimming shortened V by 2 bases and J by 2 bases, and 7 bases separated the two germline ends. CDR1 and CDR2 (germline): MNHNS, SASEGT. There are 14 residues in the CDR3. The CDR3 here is CASSELARNQPQHF. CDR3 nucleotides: TGTGCCAGCAGTGAACTCGCCCGCAATCAGCCCCAGCATTTT.